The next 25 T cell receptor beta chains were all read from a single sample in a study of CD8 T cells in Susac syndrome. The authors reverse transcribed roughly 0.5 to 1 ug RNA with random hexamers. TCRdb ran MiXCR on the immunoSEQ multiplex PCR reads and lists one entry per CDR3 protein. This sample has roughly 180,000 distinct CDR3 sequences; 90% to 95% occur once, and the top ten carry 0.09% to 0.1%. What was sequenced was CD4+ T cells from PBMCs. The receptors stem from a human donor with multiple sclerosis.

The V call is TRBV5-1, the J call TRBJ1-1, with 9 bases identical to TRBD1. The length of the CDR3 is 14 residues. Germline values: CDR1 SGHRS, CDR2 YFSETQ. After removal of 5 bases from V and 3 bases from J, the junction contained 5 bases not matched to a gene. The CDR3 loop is CASRWWDRDTEAFF. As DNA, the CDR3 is TGCGCCAGCAGGTGGTGGGACAGGGACACTGAAGCTTTCTTT. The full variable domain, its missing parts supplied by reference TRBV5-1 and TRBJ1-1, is KAGVTQTPRYLIKTRGQQVTLSCSPISGHRSVSWYQQTPGQGLQFLFEYFSETQRNKGNFPGRFSGRQFSNSRSEMNVSTLELGDSALYLCASRWWDRDTEAFFGQGTRLTVV.

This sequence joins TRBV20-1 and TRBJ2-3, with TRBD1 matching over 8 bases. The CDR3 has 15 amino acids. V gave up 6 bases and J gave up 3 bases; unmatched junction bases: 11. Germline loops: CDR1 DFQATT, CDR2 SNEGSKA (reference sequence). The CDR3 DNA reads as TGCAGTGCCCAACGGCCCCAGGGGGCAACAGATACGCAGTATTTT. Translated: CSAQRPQGATDTQYF.

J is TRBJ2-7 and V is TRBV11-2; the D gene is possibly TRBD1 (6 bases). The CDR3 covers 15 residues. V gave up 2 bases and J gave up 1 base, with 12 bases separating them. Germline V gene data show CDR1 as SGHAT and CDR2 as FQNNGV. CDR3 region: CASSLRQAASYEQYF. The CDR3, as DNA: TGTGCCAGCAGCTTAAGACAGGCGGCTTCCTACGAGCAGTACTTC.

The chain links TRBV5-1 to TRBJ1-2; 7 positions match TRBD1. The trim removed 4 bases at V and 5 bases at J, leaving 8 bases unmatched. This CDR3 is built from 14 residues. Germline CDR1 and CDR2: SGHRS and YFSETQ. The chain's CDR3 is CASSPGQVLYGYTF. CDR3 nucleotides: TGCGCCAGCAGCCCCGGACAGGTTCTTTATGGCTACACCTTC.

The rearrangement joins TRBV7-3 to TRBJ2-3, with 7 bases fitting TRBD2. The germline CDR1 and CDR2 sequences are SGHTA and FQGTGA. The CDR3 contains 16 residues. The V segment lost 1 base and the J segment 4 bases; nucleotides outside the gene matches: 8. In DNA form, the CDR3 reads TGTGCCAGCAGCTTAATGGGCGGGAGAGGGGCAGATACGCAGTATTTT. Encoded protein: CASSLMGGRGADTQYF. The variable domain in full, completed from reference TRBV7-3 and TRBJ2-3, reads GAGVSQTPSNKVTEKGKYVELRCDPISGHTALYWYRQSLGQGPEFLIYFQGTGAADDSGLPNDRFFAVRPEGSVSTLKIQRTERGDSAVYLCASSLMGGRGADTQYFGPGTRLTVL.

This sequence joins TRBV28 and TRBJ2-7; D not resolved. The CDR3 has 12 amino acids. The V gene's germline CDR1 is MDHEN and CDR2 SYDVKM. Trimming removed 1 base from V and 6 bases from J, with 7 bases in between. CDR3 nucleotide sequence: TGTGCCAGCAGTTTATCAGTAAGCGAGCAGTACTTC. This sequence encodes CASSLSVSEQYF.

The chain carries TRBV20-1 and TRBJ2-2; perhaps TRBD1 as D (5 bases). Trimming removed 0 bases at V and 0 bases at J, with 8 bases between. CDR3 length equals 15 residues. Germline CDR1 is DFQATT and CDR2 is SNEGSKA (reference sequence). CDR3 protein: CSARDPRANTGELFF. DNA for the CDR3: TGCAGTGCTAGAGATCCCAGGGCGAACACCGGGGAGCTGTTTTTT.

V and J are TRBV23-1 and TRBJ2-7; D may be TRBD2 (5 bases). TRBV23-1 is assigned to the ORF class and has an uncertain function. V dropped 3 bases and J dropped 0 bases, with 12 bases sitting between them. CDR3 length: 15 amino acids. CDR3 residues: CASSHIGLGSYEQYF. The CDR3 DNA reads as TGCGCCAGCAGTCACATCGGACTGGGCTCCTACGAGCAGTACTTC.

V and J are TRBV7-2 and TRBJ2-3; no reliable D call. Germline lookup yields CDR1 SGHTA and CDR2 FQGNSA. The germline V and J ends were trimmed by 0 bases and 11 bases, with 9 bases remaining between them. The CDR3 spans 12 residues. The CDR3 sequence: CASSLAGWVQYF. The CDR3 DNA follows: TGTGCCAGCAGCTTAGCGGGATGGGTGCAGTATTTT.

Here the CDR3 reads CSAISRQETQYF. CDR3 in DNA: TGCAGTGCTATTAGCCGTCAAGAGACCCAGTACTTC. J is TRBJ2-5 and V is TRBV20-1; D remains unclear. CDR1 is DFQATT and CDR2 is SNEGSKA in the germline V gene (reference sequence). The length of the CDR3 is 12 residues. V lost 4 bases and J 2 bases, leaving 8 bases between the germline ends.

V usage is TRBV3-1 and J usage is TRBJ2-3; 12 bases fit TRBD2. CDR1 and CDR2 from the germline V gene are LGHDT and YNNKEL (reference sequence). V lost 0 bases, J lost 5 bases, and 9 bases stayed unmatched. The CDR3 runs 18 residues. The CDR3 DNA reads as TGTGCCAGCAGCCAAGATACTAGCGGGAGGATTGGGGGAGATACGCAGTATTTT. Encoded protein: CASSQDTSGRIGGDTQYF.

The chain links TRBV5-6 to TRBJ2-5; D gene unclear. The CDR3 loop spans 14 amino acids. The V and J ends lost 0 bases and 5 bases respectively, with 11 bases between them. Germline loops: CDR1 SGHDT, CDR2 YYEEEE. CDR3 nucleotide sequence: TGTGCCAGCAGCTTGGATAGGACCATGGAGACCCAGTACTTC. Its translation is CASSLDRTMETQYF.

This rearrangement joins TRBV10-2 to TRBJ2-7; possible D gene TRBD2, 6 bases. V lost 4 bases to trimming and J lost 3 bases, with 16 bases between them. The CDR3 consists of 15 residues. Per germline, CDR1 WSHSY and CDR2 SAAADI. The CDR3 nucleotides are TGCGCCAGCAGTGGGGGAGGCGGTAATTTCTACGAGCAGTACTTC. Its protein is CASSGGGGNFYEQYF.

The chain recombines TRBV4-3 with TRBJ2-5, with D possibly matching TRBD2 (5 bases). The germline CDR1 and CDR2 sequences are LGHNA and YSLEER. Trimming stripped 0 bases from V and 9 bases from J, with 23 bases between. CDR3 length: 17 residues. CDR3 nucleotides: TGCGCCAGCAGCCAAGAGTTCGGACTCCGGGTAGATAAGGCCCAGTACTTC. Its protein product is CASSQEFGLRVDKAQYF.

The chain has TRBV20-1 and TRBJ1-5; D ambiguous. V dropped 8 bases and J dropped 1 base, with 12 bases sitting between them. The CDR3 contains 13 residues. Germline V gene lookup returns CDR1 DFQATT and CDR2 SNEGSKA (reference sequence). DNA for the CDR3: TGCAGTATTAGAATGACGAGCAATCAGCCCCAGCATTTT. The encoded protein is CSIRMTSNQPQHF.

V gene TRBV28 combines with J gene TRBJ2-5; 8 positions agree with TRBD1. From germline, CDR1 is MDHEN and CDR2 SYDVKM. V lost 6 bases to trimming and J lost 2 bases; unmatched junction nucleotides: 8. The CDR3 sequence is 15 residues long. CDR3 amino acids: CASRADRDRQETQYF. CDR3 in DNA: TGTGCCAGCAGGGCCGACCGGGACAGGCAAGAGACCCAGTACTTC. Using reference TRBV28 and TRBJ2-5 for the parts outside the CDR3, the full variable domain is DVKVTQSSRYLVKRTGEKVFLECVQDMDHENMFWYRQDPGLGLRLIYFSYDVKMKEKGDIPEGYSVSREKKERFSLILESASTNQTSMYLCASRADRDRQETQYFGPGTRLLVL.

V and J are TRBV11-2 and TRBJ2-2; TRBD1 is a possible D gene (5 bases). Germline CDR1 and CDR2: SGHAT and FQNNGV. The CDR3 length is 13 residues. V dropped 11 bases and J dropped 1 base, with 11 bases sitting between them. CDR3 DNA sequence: TGTGCCTGCCTTAGGGGGAACACCGGGGAGCTGTTTTTT. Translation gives CACLRGNTGELFF.

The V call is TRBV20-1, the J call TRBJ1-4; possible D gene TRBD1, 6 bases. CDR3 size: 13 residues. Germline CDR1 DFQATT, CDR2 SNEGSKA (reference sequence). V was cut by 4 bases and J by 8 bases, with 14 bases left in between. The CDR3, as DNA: TGCAGTGCTATTGGGGGGGGCTGGGAAAAACTGTTTTTT. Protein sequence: CSAIGGGWEKLFF.

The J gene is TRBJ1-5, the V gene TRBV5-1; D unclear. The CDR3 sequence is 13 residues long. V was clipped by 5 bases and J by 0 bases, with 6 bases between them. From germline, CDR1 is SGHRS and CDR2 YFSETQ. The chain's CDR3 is CASRDGSNQPQHF. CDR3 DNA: TGCGCCAGCAGGGACGGTAGCAATCAGCCCCAGCATTTT.

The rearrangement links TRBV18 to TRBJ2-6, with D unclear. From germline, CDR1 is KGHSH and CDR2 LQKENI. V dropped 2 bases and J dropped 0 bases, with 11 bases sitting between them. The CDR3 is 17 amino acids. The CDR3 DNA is TGTGCCAGCTCACCAAGCCTACAAGGCTCTGGGGCCAACGTCCTGACTTTC. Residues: CASSPSLQGSGANVLTF.

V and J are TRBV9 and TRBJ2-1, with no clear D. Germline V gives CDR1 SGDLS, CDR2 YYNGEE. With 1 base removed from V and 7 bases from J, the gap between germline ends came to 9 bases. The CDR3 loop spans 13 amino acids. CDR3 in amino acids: CASSVRMSNEQFF. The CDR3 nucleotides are TGTGCCAGCAGCGTAAGAATGAGTAATGAGCAGTTCTTC. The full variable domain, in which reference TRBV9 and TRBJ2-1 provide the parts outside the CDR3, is DSGVTQTPKHLITATGQRVTLRCSPRSGDLSVYWYQQSLDQGLQFLIQYYNGEERAKGNILERFSAQQFPDLHSELNLSSLELGDSALYFCASSVRMSNEQFFGPGTRLTVL.

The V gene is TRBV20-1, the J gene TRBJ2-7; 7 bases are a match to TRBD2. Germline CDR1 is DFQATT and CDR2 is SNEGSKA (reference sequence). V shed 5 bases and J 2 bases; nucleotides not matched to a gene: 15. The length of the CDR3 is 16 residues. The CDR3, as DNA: TGCAGTGCTCGGGGGGACCGCAGTGGTTCTCCCTACGAGCAGTACTTC. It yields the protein CSARGDRSGSPYEQYF.

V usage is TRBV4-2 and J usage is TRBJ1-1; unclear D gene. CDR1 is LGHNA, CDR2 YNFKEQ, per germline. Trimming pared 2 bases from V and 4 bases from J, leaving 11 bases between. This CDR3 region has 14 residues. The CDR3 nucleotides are TGTGCCAGCAGCCAACTTGGTCGACCCACTGAAGCTTTCTTT. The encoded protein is CASSQLGRPTEAFF.

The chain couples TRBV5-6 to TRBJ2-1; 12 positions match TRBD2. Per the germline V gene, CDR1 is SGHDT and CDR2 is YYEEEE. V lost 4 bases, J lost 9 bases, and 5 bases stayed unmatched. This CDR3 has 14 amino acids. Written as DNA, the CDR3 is TGTGCCAGCAGCCCAGGACTAGCGGGGCTTGAGCAGTTCTTC. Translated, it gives CASSPGLAGLEQFF.

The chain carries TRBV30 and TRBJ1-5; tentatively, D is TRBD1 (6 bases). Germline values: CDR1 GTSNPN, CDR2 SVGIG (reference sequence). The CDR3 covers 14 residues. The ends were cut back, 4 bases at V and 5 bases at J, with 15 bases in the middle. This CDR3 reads CAWNQAGGYQPQHF. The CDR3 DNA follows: TGTGCCTGGAATCAGGCCGGGGGCTATCAGCCCCAGCATTTT.